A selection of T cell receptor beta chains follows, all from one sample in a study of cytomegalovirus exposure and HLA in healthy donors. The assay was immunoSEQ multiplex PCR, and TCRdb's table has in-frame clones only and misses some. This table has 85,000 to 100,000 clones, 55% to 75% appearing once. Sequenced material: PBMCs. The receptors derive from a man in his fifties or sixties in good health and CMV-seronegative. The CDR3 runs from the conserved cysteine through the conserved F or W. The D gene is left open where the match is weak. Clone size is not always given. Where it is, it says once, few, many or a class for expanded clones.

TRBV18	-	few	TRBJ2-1	CASSLDSLSSYNEQFF	TGTGCCAGCTCACTCGACTCGTTGAGCTCCTACAATGAGCAGTTCTTC
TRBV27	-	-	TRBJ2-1	CASSLMSVSYNEQFF	TGTGCCAGCAGTTTAATGAGCGTGTCCTACAATGAGCAGTTCTTC
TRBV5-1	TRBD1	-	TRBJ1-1	CASSFSGTGASTEAFF	TGCGCCAGCAGCTTTTCCGGGACAGGGGCTTCCACTGAAGCTTTCTTT
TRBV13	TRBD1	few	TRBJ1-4	CASSAGTGEEKLFF	TGTGCCAGCAGCGCCGGGACAGGGGAAGAAAAACTGTTTTTT
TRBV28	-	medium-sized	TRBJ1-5	CASSVTGDQPQHF	TGTGCCAGCAGTGTAACAGGTGATCAGCCCCAGCATTTT
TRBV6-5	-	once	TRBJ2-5	CASSYNSQGSQYF	TGTGCCAGCAGTTATAACTCGCAGGGTAGCCAGTACTTC
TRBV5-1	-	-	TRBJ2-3	CASKDQGIDTQYF	TGCGCCAGCAAGGATCAGGGCATAGATACGCAGTATTTT
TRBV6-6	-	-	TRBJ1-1	CASTSKGAEAFF	TGTGCCAGCACCTCGAAAGGGGCTGAAGCTTTCTTT
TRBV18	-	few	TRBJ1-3	CASSPAVAGGGNTIYF	TGTGCCAGCTCACCCGCGGTCGCTGGAGGGGGAAACACCATATATTTT
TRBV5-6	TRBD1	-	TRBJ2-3	CASGQGVIDTQYF	TGTGCCAGCGGACAGGGGGTCATAGATACGCAGTATTTT
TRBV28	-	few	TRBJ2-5	CASLGGSEETQYF	TGTGCCTCCCTAGGCGGGTCTGAAGAGACCCAGTACTTC
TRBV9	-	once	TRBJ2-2	CASSVARGYTGELFF	TGTGCCAGCAGCGTAGCCCGGGGGTATACCGGGGAGCTGTTTTTT
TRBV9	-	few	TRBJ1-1	CASSVSPHGGLNTEAFF	TGTGCCAGCAGCGTCTCCCCCCATGGAGGATTGAACACTGAAGCTTTCTTT
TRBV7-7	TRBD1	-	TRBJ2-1	CASSLWTGASPNEQFF	TGTGCTAGCAGCTTGTGGACAGGGGCGAGCCCCAATGAGCAGTTCTTC
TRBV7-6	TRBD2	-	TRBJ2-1	CASSLGTSGVVGEQFF	TGTGCCAGCAGCTTAGGGACTAGCGGGGTGGTGGGTGAGCAGTTCTTC
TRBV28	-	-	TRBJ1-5	CASSLWGQEDQPQHF	TGTGCCAGCAGTTTATGGGGTCAGGAGGATCAGCCCCAGCATTTT
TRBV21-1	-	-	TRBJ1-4	CASSKASTGGFEKLFF	TGTGCCAGCAGCAAAGCGAGCACAGGGGGCTTCGAAAAACTGTTTTTT
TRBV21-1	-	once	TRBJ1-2	CASSKGTVWDSKRADYGYTF	TGTGCCAGCAGCAAAGGAACGGTTTGGGACAGTAAGAGGGCCGACTATGGCTACACCTTC
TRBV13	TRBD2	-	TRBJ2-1	CASSPPFRTSGGLPSSYNEQFF	TGTGCCAGCAGCCCCCCATTTAGGACTAGCGGGGGCCTCCCGAGCTCCTACAATGAGCAGTTCTTC
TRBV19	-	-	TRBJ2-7	CASSIGQGNYEQYF	TGTGCCAGTAGTATAGGGCAGGGAAACTACGAGCAGTACTTC
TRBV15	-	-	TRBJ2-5	CATSRDVQETQYF	TGTGCCACCAGCAGAGACGTGCAAGAGACCCAGTACTTC
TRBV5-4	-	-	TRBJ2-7	CASSSGTTSYEQYF	TGTGCCAGCAGCTCCGGGACAACCTCCTACGAGCAGTACTTC
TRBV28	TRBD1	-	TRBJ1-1	CALGQGNTEAFF	TGTGCCCTGGGACAGGGGAACACTGAAGCTTTCTTT
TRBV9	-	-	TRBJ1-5	CASSVDGQGAQPQHF	TGTGCCAGCAGCGTAGACGGCCAAGGGGCTCAGCCCCAGCATTTT
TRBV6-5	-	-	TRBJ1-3	CASSPRRGGGNTIYF	TGTGCCAGCAGCCCCCGTAGGGGGGGCGGAAACACCATATATTTT
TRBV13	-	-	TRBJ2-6	CASSLSRGSGANVLTF	TGTGCCAGCAGCTTAAGTCGGGGGTCTGGGGCCAACGTCCTGACTTTC
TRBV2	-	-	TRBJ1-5	CASRRGNQPQHF	TGTGCCAGCAGGAGGGGCAATCAGCCCCAGCATTTT
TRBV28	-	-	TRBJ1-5	CASSGPGHIQPQHF	TGTGCCAGCAGTGGTCCGGGACATATACAGCCCCAGCATTTT
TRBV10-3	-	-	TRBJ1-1	CAIRSYRQGNTEAFF	TGTGCCATCAGAAGCTACCGTCAGGGGAACACTGAAGCTTTCTTT
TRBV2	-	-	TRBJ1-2	CASSPYYGYTF	TGTGCCAGCAGTCCGTACTATGGCTACACCTTC
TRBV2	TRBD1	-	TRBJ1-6	CASMVDRSSYNSPLHF	TGTGCCAGCATGGTGGACAGGAGCTCCTATAATTCACCCCTCCACTTT